These 20 T cell receptor beta chains originate from one sample sequenced in a study of cytomegalovirus exposure and HLA in healthy donors. Primers for the PCR totalled 60 Vbeta and 13 Jbeta. The repertoire was sequenced with immunoSEQ multiplex PCR; TCRdb's copy has only in-frame clones and lacks some. The sample has around 190,000 clones, around three quarters seen once. Sequences were obtained from PBMCs. These receptors were collected from a man aged 25-45 years in good health and CMV-seronegative.

This clone has a handful of counts. Other DNA sequences of this sample code for an identical CDR3. This chain connects TRBV29-1 to TRBJ1-1; unclear D gene. The CDR3 loop spans 11 amino acids. The germline gives CDR1 SQVTM, CDR2 ANQGSEA. V was clipped by 6 bases and J by 4 bases, with 9 bases between them. This chain's CDR3 is CSVEFGTEAFF. The CDR3 nucleotides read TGCAGCGTGGAGTTCGGCACTGAAGCTTTCTTT.

The J gene is TRBJ2-7, the V gene TRBV9; D gene uncertain. The CDR3 has 12 amino acids. Germline V gene sequence: CDR1 SGDLS, CDR2 YYNGEE. The ends were cut back, 0 bases at V and 5 bases at J, with 6 bases in the middle. The CDR3 protein is CASSVGQDEQYF. CDR3 DNA: TGTGCCAGCAGCGTAGGTCAGGACGAGCAGTACTTC.

V gene TRBV15 combines with J gene TRBJ1-2; TRBD1 aligns across 8 bases. V lost 4 bases to trimming and J lost 4 bases; unmatched junction nucleotides: 8. The CDR3 has 15 amino acids. CDR1 LNHNV and CDR2 YYDKDF come from the germline V gene (reference sequence). In DNA, the CDR3 is TGTGCCACCAGCATCCGGGACAGGATATTCTATGGCTACACCTTC. Its translation: CATSIRDRIFYGYTF.

This clone was seen once. This chain uses TRBV2 with TRBJ2-2; TRBD1 might be the D (5 bases). The CDR3 spans 12 residues. CDR1 is SNHLY, CDR2 FYNNEI, per germline. Trimming stripped 4 bases from V and 7 bases from J, with 7 bases between. The CDR3 coding sequence is TGTGCCAGCAGTGCGGACATCGGGGAGCTGTTTTTT. Translating it yields CASSADIGELFF. The full variable domain, completed using reference TRBV2 and TRBJ2-2, is EPEVTQTPSHQVTQMGQEVILRCVPISNHLYFYWYRQILGQKVEFLVSFYNNEISEKSEIFDDQFSVERPDGSNFTLKIRSTKLEDSAMYFCASSADIGELFFGEGSRLTVL.

The chain carries TRBV28 and TRBJ1-5, with D maybe TRBD1 (5 bases). Germline V gene lookup returns CDR1 MDHEN and CDR2 SYDVKM. Trimming left V 7 bases short and J 2 bases short, with 18 bases between. The CDR3 has 16 residues. The CDR3 DNA follows: TGTGCCAGCACAAAAACGCAGGGTCGGGGCAATCAGCCCCAGCATTTT. Residues: CASTKTQGRGNQPQHF.

V is TRBV5-1 and J is TRBJ2-2; 8 nucleotides line up with TRBD2. V was pared by 0 bases and J by 4 bases, with 5 bases of the junction left unmatched. Germline CDR1 is SGHRS and CDR2 is YFSETQ. The CDR3 runs 16 residues. The CDR3: CASSLGTSGPTGELFF. The CDR3 coding sequence is TGCGCCAGCAGCTTGGGAACTAGCGGACCCACCGGGGAGCTGTTTTTT.

CDR3 loop: CASSFAPGLADQETQYF. Written as DNA, the CDR3 is TGTGCCAGCAGTTTCGCTCCGGGACTAGCGGACCAAGAGACCCAGTACTTC. V usage is TRBV28 and J usage is TRBJ2-5; TRBD2 matches at 11 bases. Germline V gene sequence: CDR1 MDHEN, CDR2 SYDVKM. Losses at the gene ends were 3 bases for V and 0 bases for J; bases not matched to a gene: 6. This CDR3 spans 17 amino acids.

This rearrangement joins TRBV5-1 to TRBJ1-1, with D possibly being TRBD1 (5 bases). The ends were cut back, 6 bases at V and 0 bases at J, with 18 bases in the middle. The CDR3 spans 16 residues. The germline gives CDR1 SGHRS, CDR2 YFSETQ. In DNA, the CDR3 is TGCGCCAGCAACCGAGCCATGGACAACCTGAACACTGAAGCTTTCTTT. This sequence encodes CASNRAMDNLNTEAFF.

The chain combines TRBV6-5 with TRBJ2-5, with TRBD2 matching over 8 bases. Judging by the DNA end, TRBJ2-7 fits better; the J call may be wrong. Germline-derived CDR1 and CDR2 are MNHEY and SVGAGI. This CDR3 has 16 amino acids. The CDR3 loop is CASSYERREDSYEQYF. The CDR3 DNA reads as TGTGCCAGCAGTTATGAGAGGCGGGAGGACTCCTACGAGCAGTACTTC.

V gene TRBV28 combines with J gene TRBJ1-2; 7 bases agree with TRBD1. From germline, CDR1 is MDHEN and CDR2 SYDVKM. J gave up 10 bases and V 6 bases, and 17 bases lay outside the gene matches. This CDR3 region has 15 residues. DNA of the CDR3: TGTGCCAGCAGCCTACCCCTGACAGGGTCGGATGACTACACCTTC. Translated: CASSLPLTGSDDYTF.

V gene TRBV28 combines with J gene TRBJ1-3, with TRBD1 identical over 12 bases. Germline V CDR1 and CDR2: MDHEN, SYDVKM. The CDR3 runs 16 residues. With 5 bases clipped from V and 2 bases from J, the junction kept 4 bases outside the gene matches. The CDR3, as DNA: TGTGCCAGCAGTGCGGGACAGGGGGCTGCTGGAAACACCATATATTTT. Its translation is CASSAGQGAAGNTIYF.

This chain uses TRBV4-1 with TRBJ2-1, with D possibly matching TRBD2 (6 bases). The V end was cut by 4 bases, the J end by 5 bases, with 12 bases between. The CDR3 is 14 amino acids. Germline V gene lookup returns CDR1 MGHRA and CDR2 YSYEKL. CDR3: CASSPLGEDNEQFF. The CDR3 DNA reads TGCGCCAGCAGCCCGCTAGGGGAGGACAATGAGCAGTTCTTC.

The chain employs TRBV2 and TRBJ1-6; D is undetermined. Between the trimmed V and J ends, which lost 0 bases and 10 bases, there was a span of 13 bases. This CDR3 comprises 15 residues. Germline loops: CDR1 SNHLY, CDR2 FYNNEI. In DNA, the CDR3 is TGTGCCAGCAGTGAAGCGACGGGTTCGATGTCACCCCTCCACTTT. Amino acid sequence: CASSEATGSMSPLHF.

The V and J genes are TRBV27 and TRBJ2-7; TRBD1 matches at 10 bases. The CDR3 consists of 14 residues. Germline-derived CDR1 and CDR2 are MNHEY and SMNVEV (reference sequence). V was pared by 1 base and J by 6 bases, with 3 bases of the junction left unmatched. CDR3 DNA sequence: TGTGCCAGCAGTTTATTAGGGACAGGGGCCGAGCAGTACTTC. Translating it yields CASSLLGTGAEQYF.

V is TRBV5-4 and J is TRBJ1-2; 7 bases fit TRBD1. Trimming took 0 bases from V and 4 from J; bases not matched to a gene: 3. In germline, CDR1 is SGHNT, CDR2 YYREEE (reference sequence). The CDR3 is 14 amino acids. The CDR3 region has the DNA TGTGCCAGCAGCTTGGACAGGGGTTTCTATGGCTACACCTTC. Residues: CASSLDRGFYGYTF. The full variable domain, in which reference TRBV5-4 and TRBJ1-2 provide the parts outside the CDR3, is ETGVTQSPTHLIKTRGQQVTLRCSSQSGHNTVSWYQQALGQGPQFIFQYYREEENGRGNFPPRFSGLQFPNYSSELNVNALELDDSALYLCASSLDRGFYGYTFGSGTRLTVV.

V is TRBV10-2 and J is TRBJ1-1; TRBD1 aligns across 8 bases. The CDR3 consists of 16 residues. Losses at the gene ends were 4 bases for V and 3 bases for J; bases not matched to a gene: 10. CDR1 is WSHSY and CDR2 is SAAADI in the germline V gene. CDR3 bases: TGCGCCAGCAGTGGTACCAGGGGGCAGGGCGACACTGAAGCTTTCTTT. Amino acids: CASSGTRGQGDTEAFF.

J is TRBJ1-3 and V is TRBV6-6, with D possibly TRBD1 on 6 matching bases. CDR1 is MNHNY and CDR2 is SVGAGI in the germline V gene (reference sequence). V lost 2 bases and J lost 2, with 10 bases in between. This CDR3 has 15 amino acids. CDR3 DNA: TGTGCCAGCAGTTACGGACAGTTACCTGGAAACACCATATATTTT. Amino acids: CASSYGQLPGNTIYF.

V usage is TRBV15 and J usage is TRBJ2-1, with 10 bases lining up with TRBD2. CDR3 size: 15 residues. Trimming took 1 base from V and 9 from J; bases not matched to a gene: 6. CDR1 and CDR2 (germline): LNHNV, YYDKDF (reference sequence). DNA of the CDR3: TGTGCCACCAGCAGAGGGGCTAGCGGGAGTAGTGAGCAGTTCTTC. Translated: CATSRGASGSSEQFF.

In its sample, this clone was seen a few times. The chain links TRBV5-6 to TRBJ2-7; 12 bases map to TRBD1. V lost 4 bases to trimming and J lost 12 bases; unmatched junction nucleotides: 8. Germline loops: CDR1 SGHDT, CDR2 YYEEEE. This CDR3 has 13 residues. The CDR3 spells CASSHRDRGLRYF. The CDR3 DNA reads TGTGCCAGCAGCCACCGGGACAGGGGGCTTCGGTACTTC. The full variable domain, completed using reference TRBV5-6 and TRBJ2-7, is DAGVTQSPTHLIKTRGQQVTLRCSPKSGHDTVSWYQQALGQGPQFIFQYYEEEERQRGNFPDRFSGHQFPNYSSELNVNALLLGDSALYLCASSHRDRGLRYFGPGTRLTVT.

This chain links TRBV7-3 with TRBJ1-2; D call uncertain. V dropped 2 bases and J dropped 7 bases, with 14 bases sitting between them. The CDR3 loop spans 14 amino acids. Germline CDR1 is SGHTA and CDR2 is FQGTGA. CDR3 residues: CASSLLRAVGGYTF. In nucleotides, the CDR3 is TGTGCCAGCAGCTTACTCAGAGCGGTCGGTGGCTACACCTTC.